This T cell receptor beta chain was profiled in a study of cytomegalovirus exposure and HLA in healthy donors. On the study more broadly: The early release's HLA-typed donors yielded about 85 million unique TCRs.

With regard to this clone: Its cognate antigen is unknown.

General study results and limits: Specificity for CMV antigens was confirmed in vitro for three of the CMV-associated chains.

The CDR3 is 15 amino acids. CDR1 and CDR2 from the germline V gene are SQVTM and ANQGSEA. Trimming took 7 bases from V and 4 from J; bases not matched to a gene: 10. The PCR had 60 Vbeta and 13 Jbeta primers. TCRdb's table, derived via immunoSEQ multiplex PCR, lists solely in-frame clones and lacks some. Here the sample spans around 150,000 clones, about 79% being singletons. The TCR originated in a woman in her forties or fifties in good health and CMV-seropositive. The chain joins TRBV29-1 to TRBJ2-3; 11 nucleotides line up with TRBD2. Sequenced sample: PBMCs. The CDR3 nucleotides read TGCAGCGCTCCAATAGCGGGAGGGCGGTCAGATACGCAGTATTTT. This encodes CSAPIAGGRSDTQYF.